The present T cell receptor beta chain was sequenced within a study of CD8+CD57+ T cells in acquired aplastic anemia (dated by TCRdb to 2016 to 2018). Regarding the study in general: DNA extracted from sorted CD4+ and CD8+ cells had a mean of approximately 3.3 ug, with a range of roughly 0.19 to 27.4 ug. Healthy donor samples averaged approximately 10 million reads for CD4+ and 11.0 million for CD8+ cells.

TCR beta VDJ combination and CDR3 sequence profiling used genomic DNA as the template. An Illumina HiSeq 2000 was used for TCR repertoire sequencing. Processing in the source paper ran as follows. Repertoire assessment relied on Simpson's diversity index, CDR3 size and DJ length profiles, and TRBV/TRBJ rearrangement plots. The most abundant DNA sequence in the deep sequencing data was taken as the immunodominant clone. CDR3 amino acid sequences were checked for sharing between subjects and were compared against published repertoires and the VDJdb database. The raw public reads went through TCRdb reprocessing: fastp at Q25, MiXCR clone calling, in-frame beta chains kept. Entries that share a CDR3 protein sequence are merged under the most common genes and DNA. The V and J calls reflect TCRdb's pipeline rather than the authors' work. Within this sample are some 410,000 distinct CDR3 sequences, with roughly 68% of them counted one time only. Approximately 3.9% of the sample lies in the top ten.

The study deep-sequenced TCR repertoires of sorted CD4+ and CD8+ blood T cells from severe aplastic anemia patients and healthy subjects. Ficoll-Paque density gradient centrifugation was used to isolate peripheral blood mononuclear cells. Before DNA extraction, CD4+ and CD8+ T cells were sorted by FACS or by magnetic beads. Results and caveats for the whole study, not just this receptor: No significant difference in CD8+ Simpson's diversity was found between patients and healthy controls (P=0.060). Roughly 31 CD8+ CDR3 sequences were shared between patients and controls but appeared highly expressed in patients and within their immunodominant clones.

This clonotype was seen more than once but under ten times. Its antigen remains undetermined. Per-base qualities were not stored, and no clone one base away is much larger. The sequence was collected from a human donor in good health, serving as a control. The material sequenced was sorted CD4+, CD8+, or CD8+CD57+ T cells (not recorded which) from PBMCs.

The DNA sequence is as follows: TGTGCCACCAGCGACTCAGGGTTTTCGACAGATACGCAGTATTTT. Translated, it gives CATSDSGFSTDTQYF. This sequence uses TRBV15 and TRBJ2-3; the best D guess is TRBD1, with 5 bases matching. The germline V gene (reference sequence) specifies LNHNV as CDR1 and YYDKDF as CDR2. V sheds 5 bases and J sheds 3 bases, leaving 15 bases between their ends. The CDR3 covers 15 residues, taking in both the cysteine and the phenylalanine. Only the CDR3 region is kept as DNA, spanning 45 bases read in frame from base 1.